A selection of T cell receptor beta chains follows, all from one sample in a study of breast tumors, draining lymph nodes, adjacent tissues. TCRdb used MiXCR to reprocess the multiplex PCR reads, holding one entry per CDR3 protein. This sample carries 160,000 or so distinct CDR3 sequences, around 33% of them seen once, and the ten largest clones take about 3.7%. The specimen was axillary lymph node tissue. The source of these receptors is a female donor with breast cancer. Some clones in this sample may be carry-over from other donors' samples. Each CDR3 is given with its conserved first and last residue. A D gene is named only where the DNA matches it firmly. A clone size is listed for some rows: how often the clone was seen (once, few, many), or a class if it is expanded.

V	size	J	D	CDR3	DNA
TRBV7-8	many	TRBJ2-3	TRBD1	CASSLYRGADTQYF	TGTGCCAGCAGCTTATACAGGGGGGCAGATACGCAGTATTTT
TRBV5-1	-	TRBJ2-3	-	CASSSGTAFNEQYF	TGCGCCAGCAGCTCGGGGACCGCCTTCAATGAGCAGTATTTT
TRBV18	many	TRBJ1-5	-	CASSPQSNQPQHF	TGTGCCAGCTCACCACAGAGCAATCAGCCCCAGCATTTT
TRBV24-1	many	TRBJ2-7	TRBD1	CATSETGTGVYEQYF	TGTGCCACCAGTGAAACCGGGACAGGGGTCTACGAGCAGTACTTC
TRBV12-3/TRBV12-4	many	TRBJ1-5	-	CASTLRAGSNQPQHF	TGTGCCAGCACCCTTAGGGCGGGGAGCAATCAGCCCCAGCATTTT
TRBV18	many	TRBJ2-3	TRBD2	CASSPRGLAGKTDTQYF	TGTGCCAGCTCACCACGAGGACTAGCGGGGAAGACAGATACGCAGTATTTT
TRBV20-1	many	TRBJ2-3	TRBD2	CSARDRGLGTDTQYF	TGCAGTGCTAGAGATCGGGGACTAGGAACAGATACGCAGTATTTT
TRBV6-1	once	TRBJ2-1	-	CASSVGSLSRNEQFF	TGTGCCAGCAGTGTAGGCAGCTTATCGAGAAATGAGCAGTTCTTC
TRBV18	-	TRBJ1-4	-	CASSRGANEKLFF	TGTGCCAGCTCACGGGGGGCGAATGAAAAACTGTTTTTT
TRBV19	-	TRBJ1-3	TRBD1	CASATGDRRNTIYF	TGTGCCAGTGCTACCGGGGACAGGCGAAACACCATATATTTT
TRBV5-5	few	TRBJ2-1	-	CASSPYGGRDMKQRQFF	TGTGCCAGCAGCCCTTACGGGGGGCGGGACATGAAGCAGCGGCAGTTCTTC
TRBV4-1	many	TRBJ2-7	TRBD1	CASSSSGTGFEQYF	TGCGCCAGCAGCTCAAGCGGGACAGGGTTCGAGCAGTACTTC
TRBV19	many	TRBJ2-1	-	CASSISPDRWFF	TGTGCCAGTAGTATATCCCCGGATCGTTGGTTCTTC
TRBV5-1	many	TRBJ2-3	TRBD2	CASSRRLAVDTQYF	TGCGCCAGCAGCAGAAGACTAGCTGTAGATACGCAGTATTTT
TRBV5-1	-	TRBJ2-4	-	CASSLGGQSANIQYF	TGCGCCAGCAGCTTGGGAGGACAGTCGGCGAACATTCAGTACTTC
TRBV5-6	many	TRBJ2-3	-	CASSLRGAGADTQYF	TGTGCCAGCAGCCTACGGGGGGCTGGGGCAGATACGCAGTATTTT
TRBV7-9	-	TRBJ2-6	-	CASNKQLGPFSSGANVLTF	TGTGCCAGCAACAAACAACTAGGGCCCTTCAGCTCTGGGGCCAACGTCCTGACTTTC
TRBV5-1	many	TRBJ2-1	-	CASSLEGNEQFF	TGCGCCAGCAGCTTGGAAGGGAATGAGCAGTTCTTC
TRBV2	many	TRBJ2-5	-	CASTFQETQYF	TGTGCCAGCACCTTCCAAGAGACCCAGTACTTC
TRBV9	many	TRBJ1-2	-	CASSVVGNSNYGYTF	TGTGCCAGCAGCGTAGTGGGCAATTCTAACTATGGCTACACCTTC
TRBV5-6	many	TRBJ2-7	TRBD1	CASSSDRGFDEQYF	TGTGCCAGCAGCTCTGACAGGGGTTTCGACGAGCAGTACTTC
TRBV20-1	-	TRBJ1-5	-	CSARDQGRIGQPQQF	TGCAGTGCTAGAGATCAGGGGCGGATTGGTCAGCCCCAGCAATTC
TRBV24-1	-	TRBJ1-4	TRBD1	CATSRQGSRRSEKLFF	TGTGCCACCAGCCGACAGGGCAGCCGAAGGTCGGAAAAACTGTTTTTT
TRBV28	-	TRBJ2-7	TRBD2	CASRPSRLAAYEQYF	TGTGCCAGCAGACCCTCGAGACTAGCGGCATACGAGCAGTACTTC
TRBV14	-	TRBJ1-6	-	CASSMIQGNDGGVGSPLHF	TGTGCCAGCAGCATGATTCAGGGTAACGATGGTGGGGTTGGATCACCCCTCCACTTT
TRBV28	many	TRBJ1-4	-	CASSGTNEKLFF	TGTGCCAGCAGCGGGACTAATGAAAAACTGTTTTTT
TRBV2	-	TRBJ1-2	TRBD1	CASSDRGRLDYGYTF	TGTGCCAGCAGTGACAGGGGGCGTTTAGACTATGGCTACACCTTC
TRBV5-1	few	TRBJ1-6	-	CASSLEVGPSSPLHF	TGCGCCAGCAGCTTGGAGGTAGGGCCGTCGTCACCCCTCCACTTT
TRBV14	many	TRBJ2-5	-	CASSQDDRQYRETQYF	TGTGCCAGCAGCCAAGATGACAGACAGTATCGAGAGACCCAGTACTTC
TRBV5-6	many	TRBJ1-2	-	CASSPRGGDYGYTF	TGTGCCAGCAGCCCGCGGGGGGGGGACTATGGCTACACCTTC
TRBV19	-	TRBJ2-5	TRBD2	CARIGRGRETQYF	TGTGCCAGAATCGGGAGGGGACGGGAGACCCAGTACTTC
TRBV3-1	many	TRBJ2-3	TRBD1	CASSPWTGLTTDTQYF	TGTGCCAGCAGCCCTTGGACAGGGCTTACCACAGATACGCAGTATTTT
TRBV2	many	TRBJ2-1	TRBD2	CASSEIGTSGRNNEQFF	TGTGCCAGCAGTGAAATAGGGACTAGCGGGAGGAACAATGAGCAGTTCTTC
TRBV27	-	TRBJ2-5	-	CASSNRKETQYF	TGTGCCAGCAGCAATCGGAAAGAGACCCAGTACTTC
TRBV18	many	TRBJ1-4	-	CASSGRTNEKLFF	TGTGCCAGCTCGGGTAGGACTAATGAAAAACTGTTTTTT
TRBV7-9	-	TRBJ2-7	TRBD1	CASSSPGQVCSPYEQYF	TGTGCCAGCAGTTCACCGGGACAGGTCTGTAGCCCGTACGAGCAGTACTTC
TRBV20-1	few	TRBJ1-1	-	CSAGQGSVRAEAFF	TGCAGTGCTGGCCAGGGGTCGGTGAGAGCTGAAGCTTTCTTT
TRBV4-1	many	TRBJ2-5	-	CASSQPRQEETQYF	TGCGCCAGCAGCCAACCAAGACAAGAAGAGACCCAGTACTTC
TRBV30	many	TRBJ2-2	TRBD2	CAWSVQLAVNTGELFF	TGTGCCTGGAGTGTACAACTAGCGGTGAACACCGGGGAGCTGTTTTTT
TRBV7-2	-	TRBJ1-4	-	CASSFPGAENEKLFF	TGTGCCAGCAGCTTTCCCGGGGCGGAAAATGAAAAACTGTTTTTT
TRBV5-4	many	TRBJ2-5	TRBD1	CASSLPQGAGETQYF	TGTGCCAGCAGCTTGCCACAGGGGGCAGGAGAGACCCAGTACTTC